Given below is one TCR beta chain in context. Germline-derived CDR1 and CDR2 are SQVTM and ANQGSEA. Trimming shortened V by 5 bases and J by 8 bases, and 33 bases separated the two germline ends. The CDR3 consists of 18 residues. Three rounds of nested PCR, following a modified ARM-PCR protocol, produced the TCRbeta library. From the multiplex PCR reads, TCRdb called clonotypes with MiXCR, one entry per CDR3 protein. Of tens of thousands of distinct CDR3 sequences in the sample, roughly 80% were seen once. The data belong to a study of tumor and adjacent non-tumor tissue in lung cancer. No cell sorting was done before RNA was extracted from the tissue.

This sequence originates from a woman in her fifties or sixties with non-small cell lung cancer. The sample consisted of lung tumor tissue. The V and J genes are TRBV29-1 and TRBJ1-2; perhaps TRBD1 as D (5 bases). CDR3 sequence: CSVRPPAGKGEKGWGYTF. The CDR3 DNA sequence: TGCAGCGTTAGGCCCCCCGCGGGAAAAGGGGAGAAAGGATGGGGCTACACCTTC. The full variable domain, with the rest looked up from reference TRBV29-1 and TRBJ1-2, is SAVISQKPSRDICQRGTSLTIQCQVDSQVTMMFWYRQQPGQSLTLIATANQGSEATYESGFVIDKFPISRPNLTFSTLTVSNMSPEDSSIYLCSVRPPAGKGEKGWGYTFGSGTRLTVV.